What follows are 32 T cell receptor beta chains derived from one specimen sequenced in a study of shared clonotypes between healthy human individuals. This table comes from immunoSEQ multiplex PCR, and its TCRdb copy is limited to in-frame clones, with some not included. This table has some 2,500,000 clones, 85% to 95% appearing once. The sample taken for sequencing was naive CD4+ T cells from PBMCs. Subset reported: CD45RA+ positively selected. The receptors here all came from a man aged 18 to 29 in good health. Some clones in this sample may be carry-over from other donors' samples.

For the CDR3, the DNA is TGTGCCAGCAGTTCCAAGCGGGACCAAGGAGGAGATACGCAGTATTTT. It encodes CASSSKRDQGGDTQYF. The chain uses TRBV5-4 and TRBJ2-3, with TRBD2 matching over 7 bases. Germline assignment: CDR1 SGHNT and CDR2 YYREEE (reference sequence). V lost 5 bases and J lost 5; bases outside the gene matches: 14. CDR3 length equals 16 residues.

The chain has TRBV18 and TRBJ1-3; D is uncertain. The CDR3 has 15 residues. Germline V gene lookup returns CDR1 KGHSH and CDR2 LQKENI. Trimming cost V 2 bases and J 4 bases, with 12 bases left between them. The CDR3 region is CASSPSVGRGNTIYF. The CDR3 DNA sequence: TGTGCCAGCTCACCAAGTGTCGGCAGGGGAAACACCATATATTTT.

This chain links TRBV5-4 with TRBJ2-3; D not certain. Trimming removed 4 bases at V and 3 bases at J, with 15 bases between. Germline V gene sequence: CDR1 SGHNT, CDR2 YYREEE (reference sequence). CDR3 length: 15 amino acids. In DNA form, the CDR3 reads TGTGCCAGCAGCCTTCGGTCCCAAGCGACAGATACGCAGTATTTT. Translating it yields CASSLRSQATDTQYF.

This chain uses TRBV28 with TRBJ2-2, with D maybe TRBD1 (6 bases). The CDR3 totals 15 residues. V lost 8 bases, J lost 3 bases, and 16 bases lay in between. Germline values: CDR1 MDHEN, CDR2 SYDVKM. The CDR3 reads CASGDIARDTGELFF. The CDR3 nucleotides are TGTGCCAGCGGGGACATCGCTCGGGACACCGGGGAGCTGTTTTTT.

V usage is TRBV20-1 and J usage is TRBJ2-1; TRBD2 matches at 8 bases. The CDR3 runs 11 residues. Looked up from germline, CDR1 is DFQATT and CDR2 is SNEGSKA (reference sequence). The trim removed 3 bases at V and 15 bases at J, leaving 7 bases unmatched. The CDR3 protein is CSARVSSGLFF. The CDR3 nucleotides are TGCAGTGCTAGGGTATCTAGCGGGTTGTTCTTC.

CDR3 in amino acids: CASSVGGLAGGLLPSGTDTQYF. CDR3 bases: TGTGCCAGCAGCGTAGGGGGGCTAGCGGGAGGCTTGCTCCCTAGTGGCACAGATACGCAGTATTTT. V gene TRBV9 combines with J gene TRBJ2-3; 11 bases line up with TRBD2. The junction had 19 bases not matched to a gene; V was cut back by 0 bases and J by 1 base. This CDR3 is built from 22 residues. Per germline, CDR1 SGDLS and CDR2 YYNGEE.

The chain uses TRBV5-1 and TRBJ2-5, with a weak D call TRBD2 (7 bases). Germline V CDR1 and CDR2: SGHRS, YFSETQ. V lost 0 bases, J lost 4 bases, and 16 bases lay in between. The CDR3 totals 16 residues. CDR3 DNA sequence: TGCGCCAGCAGCTTGGGTCCGGGGGGCGCGGGAGAGACCCAGTACTTC. Amino acids: CASSLGPGGAGETQYF. Combining the CDR3 with reference TRBV5-1 and TRBJ2-5 gives the whole variable domain KAGVTQTPRYLIKTRGQQVTLSCSPISGHRSVSWYQQTPGQGLQFLFEYFSETQRNKGNFPGRFSGRQFSNSRSEMNVSTLELGDSALYLCASSLGPGGAGETQYFGPGTRLLVL.

V usage is TRBV10-2 and J usage is TRBJ2-7; D is perhaps TRBD2 (6 bases). Germline V gene data show CDR1 as WSHSY and CDR2 as SAAADI. V was clipped by 7 bases and J by 2 bases, with 15 bases between them. This CDR3 comprises 14 residues. The CDR3 loop is CASIGGTAAYEQYF. CDR3 bases: TGCGCCAGCATTGGCGGGACCGCCGCCTACGAGCAGTACTTC.

This clone was recorded once. The genes are TRBV21-1 and TRBJ2-7; the table's TRBD2 call for D was not verified on the DNA. TRBV21-1 is listed as a pseudogene. The CDR3 totals 16 residues. The CDR3 nucleotides read TGTGCCACCTCAAAACGGCTCGGACTAGAATCCTACGAGCAGTACTTC. This translates into CATSKRLGLESYEQYF.

The chain has TRBV28 and TRBJ1-2, with D tentatively TRBD1 (5 bases). Trimming took off 6 bases at V and 6 bases at J, with 11 bases between the two ends. The CDR3 has 12 amino acids. From germline, CDR1 is MDHEN and CDR2 SYDVKM. CDR3 amino acids: CASRPQGNGYTF. CDR3 DNA sequence: TGTGCCAGCAGACCTCAGGGAAATGGCTACACCTTC.

This clone was observed once. This rearrangement joins TRBV13 to TRBJ1-2, with D possibly being TRBD1 (5 bases). CDR1 PRHDT and CDR2 FYEKMQ come from the germline V gene (reference sequence). V shed 5 bases and J shed 0 bases, with 25 bases lying between them. The CDR3 extends over 19 amino acids. CDR3 coding DNA: TGTGCCAGCAGCGGGGCGGGGGACCGACTCTCTAACTCTAACTATGGCTACACCTTC. Translating it yields CASSGAGDRLSNSNYGYTF.

The chain employs TRBV5-1 and TRBJ2-5, with D tentatively TRBD2 (6 bases). Trimming shortened V by 4 bases and J by 2 bases, and 15 bases separated the two germline ends. The CDR3 extends over 15 amino acids. Germline V gene lookup returns CDR1 SGHRS and CDR2 YFSETQ. CDR3 DNA sequence: TGCGCCAGCAGCGATCCCCAGCGGGCACAAGAGACCCAGTACTTC. This gives the protein CASSDPQRAQETQYF.

The gene calls are TRBV6-5 and TRBJ2-7; 11 bases line up with TRBD2. Germline V lookup: CDR1 MNHEY, CDR2 SVGAGI. This CDR3 is built from 15 residues. V gave up 6 bases and J gave up 0 bases; unmatched junction bases: 4. The CDR3 DNA follows: TGTGCCAGCAGCGCGACTAGCGGGATCTCCTACGAGCAGTACTTC. This translates into CASSATSGISYEQYF.

V usage is TRBV29-1 and J usage is TRBJ2-1; 7 nucleotides agree with TRBD2. CDR3 length equals 14 residues. With 5 bases clipped from V and 4 bases from J, the junction kept 8 bases outside the gene matches. Germline CDR1 reads SQVTM; CDR2 reads ANQGSEA. CDR3 region: CSVLPREGYNEQFF. In nucleotides, the CDR3 is TGCAGCGTTCTTCCGAGGGAGGGGTACAATGAGCAGTTCTTC.

The chain joins TRBV4-2 to TRBJ1-1, with a possible D match to TRBD1 (6 bases). V lost 3 bases, J lost 8 bases, and 19 bases lay in between. The CDR3 runs to 15 residues. Germline lookup yields CDR1 LGHNA and CDR2 YNFKEQ. In DNA, the CDR3 is TGTGCCAGCAGCCACGCTAACCCAGGGGCTGGCGAAGCTTTCTTT. The encoded protein is CASSHANPGAGEAFF.

On this clone: Other DNA sequences from this sample encode an identical CDR3 as well. The V call is TRBV5-1, the J call TRBJ2-5, with D possibly matching TRBD2 (5 bases). CDR1 is SGHRS and CDR2 is YFSETQ in the germline V gene. Trimming cost V 0 bases and J 1 base, with 13 bases left between them. The CDR3 sequence is 16 residues long. The CDR3 is CASSLGGSGSQETQYF. CDR3 nucleotide sequence: TGCGCCAGCAGCTTGGGTGGGAGCGGCTCCCAAGAGACCCAGTACTTC. Variable domain in full (rest from reference TRBV5-1 and TRBJ2-5): KAGVTQTPRYLIKTRGQQVTLSCSPISGHRSVSWYQQTPGQGLQFLFEYFSETQRNKGNFPGRFSGRQFSNSRSEMNVSTLELGDSALYLCASSLGGSGSQETQYFGPGTRLLVL.

The chain has TRBV5-1 and TRBJ1-4, with no clear D. The CDR3 totals 13 residues. V lost 4 bases, J lost 3 bases, and 7 bases lay in between. Looked up from germline, CDR1 is SGHRS and CDR2 is YFSETQ. The CDR3 protein is CASSRGSNEKLFF. Here the CDR3 DNA reads TGCGCCAGCAGCCGAGGTTCTAATGAAAAACTGTTTTTT.

Of note for this clone: Other DNA sequences in this specimen translate into the identical CDR3. The V and J genes are TRBV7-3 and TRBJ2-5, with 7 bases that match TRBD1. The length of the CDR3 is 13 residues. V trimming: 5 bases; J trimming: 5 bases; junction bases outside the gene matches: 5. Germline V lookup: CDR1 SGHTA, CDR2 FQGTGA. CDR3: CASSSGQAETQYF. CDR3 coding DNA: TGTGCCAGCAGCAGCGGACAGGCGGAGACCCAGTACTTC.

The V and J genes are TRBV13 and TRBJ2-7, with 8 bases that match TRBD2. Per germline, CDR1 PRHDT and CDR2 FYEKMQ (reference sequence). The CDR3 runs to 16 residues. V shed 4 bases, J shed 7 bases, and the junction held 15 bases outside the gene matches. DNA of the CDR3: TGTGCCAGCAGCTACCGGGAGGGAGCGGGAGTGGATGAGCAGTACTTC. It yields the protein CASSYREGAGVDEQYF.

Turning to this clone: Additional DNA sequences in this sample encode the identical CDR3. This chain links TRBV7-3 with TRBJ2-3, with D possibly matching TRBD1 (5 bases). Per germline, CDR1 SGHTA and CDR2 FQGTGA. V was clipped by 5 bases and J by 0 bases, with 12 bases between them. The CDR3 totals 15 residues. The CDR3 reads CASSLSRASTDTQYF. The CDR3 DNA reads TGTGCCAGCAGCCTGAGCAGGGCTAGCACAGATACGCAGTATTTT.

V is TRBV11-3 and J is TRBJ2-2, with 11 nucleotides matching TRBD2. CDR1 SGHNT and CDR2 YENEEA come from the germline V gene. CDR3 size: 16 residues. V shed 2 bases, J shed 7 bases, and the junction held 6 bases outside the gene matches. CDR3 protein: CASSLLAGGPIGELFF. For the CDR3, the DNA is TGTGCCAGCAGCTTATTAGCGGGAGGGCCCATCGGGGAGCTGTTTTTT.

The V call is TRBV7-9, the J call TRBJ1-1; D is unclear. The CDR3 extends over 15 amino acids. V dropped 6 bases and J dropped 1 base, with 15 bases sitting between them. Germline CDR1 SEHNR, CDR2 FQNEAQ (reference sequence). CDR3 in amino acids: CASSPSRAGNTEAFF. CDR3 in DNA: TGTGCCAGCAGTCCCTCTAGGGCAGGGAACACTGAAGCTTTCTTT.

This clone was seen once. The chain employs TRBV18 and TRBJ2-7; no definite D call. The germline V and J ends were trimmed by 1 base and 5 bases, with 9 bases remaining between them. Germline-derived CDR1 and CDR2 are KGHSH and LQKENI. The CDR3 runs 13 residues. CDR3 in DNA: TGTGCCAGCTCACCACGCGTTTTAGACGAGCAGTACTTC. This sequence encodes CASSPRVLDEQYF.

J is TRBJ2-7 and V is TRBV19; 7 nucleotides line up with TRBD1. Germline CDR1 LNHDA, CDR2 SQIVND (reference sequence). J was trimmed by 4 bases and V by 8 bases; bases with no gene match: 8. The CDR3 sequence is 13 residues long. CDR3 in DNA: TGTGCCAGTTCGGGACAGATGGGTTACGAGCAGTACTTC. As protein: CASSGQMGYEQYF.

The chain is built from TRBV18 and TRBJ2-2; 10 bases map to TRBD2. V shed 5 bases, J shed 2 bases, and the junction held 5 bases outside the gene matches. Germline values: CDR1 KGHSH, CDR2 LQKENI. The CDR3 consists of 16 residues. CDR3 DNA: TGTGCCAGCTCAGGACAACTAGCGGGAAACACCGGGGAGCTGTTTTTT. Residues: CASSGQLAGNTGELFF.

The gene calls are TRBV21-1 and TRBJ2-1; TRBD2, the D gene given by the table, was not confirmed from the DNA. TRBV21-1 is given as a pseudogene. CDR3 size: 19 residues. CDR3: CASLPRGVTSGSIDNEQFF. The CDR3 DNA sequence: TGTGCCAGCCTACCGCGGGGGGTCACTAGCGGGAGTATTGACAATGAGCAGTTCTTC.

The V and J genes are TRBV9 and TRBJ1-2, with unresolved D. The CDR3 extends over 15 amino acids. Trimming removed 0 bases from V and 4 bases from J, with 13 bases in between. Germline CDR1 reads SGDLS; CDR2 reads YYNGEE. CDR3 loop: CASSVEKGTGYGYTF. Written as DNA, the CDR3 is TGTGCCAGCAGCGTAGAAAAGGGAACGGGCTATGGCTACACCTTC.

The rearrangement links TRBV5-1 to TRBJ1-2; possibly TRBD1 for D (6 bases). Trimming cost V 2 bases and J 4 bases, with 15 bases left between them. The CDR3 contains 15 residues. In germline, CDR1 is SGHRS, CDR2 YFSETQ. CDR3 in DNA: TGCGCCAGCAGCTTCTTAGGGGACACTCCCTATGGCTACACCTTC. Protein: CASSFLGDTPYGYTF.

The chain recombines TRBV9 with TRBJ1-2, with 7 bases matching TRBD1. Looked up from germline, CDR1 is SGDLS and CDR2 is YYNGEE. Trimming cost V 3 bases and J 9 bases; bases outside gene matches: 11. The CDR3 spans 14 residues. CDR3 sequence reads: CASSAPGQASSYTF. The CDR3, as DNA: TGTGCCAGCAGCGCCCCAGGACAGGCGTCAAGCTACACCTTC.

The chain recombines TRBV15 with TRBJ1-2, with 8 bases identical to TRBD1. The CDR3 contains 14 residues. Trimming cost V 1 base and J 12 bases; bases outside gene matches: 10. Germline CDR1 and CDR2: LNHNV and YYDKDF (reference sequence). CDR3 coding DNA: TGTGCCACCAGCAGAGCTCTCCAAGACAGGGGAAACACCTTC. Translated, it gives CATSRALQDRGNTF.

V usage is TRBV5-1 and J usage is TRBJ2-7, with 13 bases aligning to TRBD2. This CDR3 comprises 19 residues. V shed 3 bases, J shed 4 bases, and the junction held 16 bases outside the gene matches. Germline V gene sequence: CDR1 SGHRS, CDR2 YFSETQ. CDR3 nucleotides: TGCGCCAGCAGCTCGACCATTTCTGGACTAGCGGGAGATAGGTACGAGCAGTACTTC. It yields the protein CASSSTISGLAGDRYEQYF.

The chain couples TRBV28 to TRBJ2-6; 11 positions match TRBD2. V gave up 4 bases and J gave up 1 base; unmatched junction bases: 12. Looked up from germline, CDR1 is MDHEN and CDR2 is SYDVKM. There are 20 residues in the CDR3. CDR3 sequence (DNA): TGTGCCAGCAGTTCAGAAATAGCGGGAGGGCCGGGGTCTGGGGCCAACGTCCTGACTTTC. It translates to CASSSEIAGGPGSGANVLTF.